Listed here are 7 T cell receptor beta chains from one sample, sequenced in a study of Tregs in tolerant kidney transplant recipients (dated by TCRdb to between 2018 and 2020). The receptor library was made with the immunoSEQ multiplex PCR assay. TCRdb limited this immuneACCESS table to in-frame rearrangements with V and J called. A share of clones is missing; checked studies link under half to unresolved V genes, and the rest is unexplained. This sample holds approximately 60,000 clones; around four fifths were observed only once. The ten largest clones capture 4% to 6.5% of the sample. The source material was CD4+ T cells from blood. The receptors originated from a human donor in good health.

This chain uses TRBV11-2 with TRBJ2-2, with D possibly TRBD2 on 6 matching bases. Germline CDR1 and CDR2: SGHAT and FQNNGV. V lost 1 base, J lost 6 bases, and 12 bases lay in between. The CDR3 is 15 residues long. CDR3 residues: CASSLALAFSGELFF. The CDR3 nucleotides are TGTGCCAGCAGCTTAGCCCTAGCGTTCTCCGGGGAGCTGTTTTTT.

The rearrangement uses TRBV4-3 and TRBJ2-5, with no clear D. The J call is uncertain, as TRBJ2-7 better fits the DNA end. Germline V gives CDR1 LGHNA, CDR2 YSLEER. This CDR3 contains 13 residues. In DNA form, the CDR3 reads TGCGCCAGCAGCCAAGATCCCCTCTACGAGCAGTACTTC. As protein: CASSQDPLYEQYF.

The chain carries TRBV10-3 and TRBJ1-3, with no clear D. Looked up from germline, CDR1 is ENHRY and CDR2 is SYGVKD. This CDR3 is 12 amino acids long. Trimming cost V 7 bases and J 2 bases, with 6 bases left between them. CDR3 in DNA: TGTGCCATCAAAGGTGCTGGAAACACCATATATTTT. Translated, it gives CAIKGAGNTIYF.

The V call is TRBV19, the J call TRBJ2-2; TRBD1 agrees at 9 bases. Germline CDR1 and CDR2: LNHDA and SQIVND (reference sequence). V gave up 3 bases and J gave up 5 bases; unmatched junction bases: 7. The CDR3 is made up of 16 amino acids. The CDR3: CASSIISGTGTGELFF. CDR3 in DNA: TGTGCCAGTAGTATTATATCCGGGACAGGGACCGGGGAGCTGTTTTTT.

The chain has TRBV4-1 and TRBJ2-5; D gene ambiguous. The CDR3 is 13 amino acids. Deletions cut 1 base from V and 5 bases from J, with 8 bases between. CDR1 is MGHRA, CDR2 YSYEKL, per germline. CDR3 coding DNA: TGCGCCAGCAGCCAAGTAAAGGGCGAGACCCAGTACTTC. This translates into CASSQVKGETQYF.

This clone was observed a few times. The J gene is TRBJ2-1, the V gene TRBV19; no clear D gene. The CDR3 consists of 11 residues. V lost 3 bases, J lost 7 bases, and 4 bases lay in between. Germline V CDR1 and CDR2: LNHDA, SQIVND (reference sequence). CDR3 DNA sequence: TGTGCCAGTAGTATCTGGAATGAGCAGTTCTTC. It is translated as CASSIWNEQFF.

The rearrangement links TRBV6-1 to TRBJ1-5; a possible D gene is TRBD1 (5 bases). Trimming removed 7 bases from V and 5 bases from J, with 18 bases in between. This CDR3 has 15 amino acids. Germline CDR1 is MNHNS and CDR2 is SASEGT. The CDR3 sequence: CASIIQGTPYQPQHF. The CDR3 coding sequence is TGTGCCAGCATAATTCAGGGCACCCCTTATCAGCCCCAGCATTTT.